This note documents a single T cell receptor (beta chain) sequence. Antigen: not known. These data originate in a study of shared clonotypes between healthy human individuals. Generated by immunoSEQ multiplex PCR, the TCRdb table keeps only in-frame clones and is missing some. The sample contains fewer than 850,000 clones, around 91% of which appear only once. Trimming took 4 bases from V and 2 from J, leaving 10 bases between them. The CDR3 covers 14 residues. CDR1 is ENHRY, CDR2 SYGVKD, per germline. Study conclusions and caveats: Generally, naive subsets (rather than memory subsets) showed larger estimated richness. Roughly 4.6% of naive CD4 clonotypes were common to a few donors. Sampling covered nothing but blood. Tissue TCR repertoires likely differ from those found in blood.

The chain has TRBV10-3 and TRBJ2-3; D unresolved. Sequencing was performed on memory CD8+ T cells from PBMCs. Stated subset: CD45RO+ cells pooled with CCR7-negative TemRA cells. The clonotype comes from a man between 18 and 35 years old in good health. Some clones in this sample may be carry-over from other donors' samples. The chain's CDR3 is CAISAGFSTDTQYF. CDR3 nucleotides: TGTGCCATCAGTGCCGGCTTTTCCACAGATACGCAGTATTTT.